This entry concerns a single TCR beta chain. This sample is drawn from a study of blood T cell repertoires in COVID-19. As for the study in general: The analysed material was cDNA or gDNA that came from T cells, B-cell-depleted T cells, or PBMCs.

Measured with immunoSEQ multiplex PCR; TCRdb has only the in-frame clones, and not every one. The table has about 200,000 clones, 86% seen once. The CDR3 is 13 residues long. V lost 3 bases to trimming and J lost 6 bases; unmatched junction nucleotides: 2. The chain joins TRBV12-3 or TRBV12-4 to TRBJ1-5; TRBD1 aligns across 7 bases. The sequence was collected from a woman aged 70-85 years with acute or convalescent COVID-19. The sequencing input was peripheral blood. The CDR3: CASSFEGAQPQHF. The CDR3, as DNA: TGTGCCAGCAGTTTCGAGGGGGCTCAGCCCCAGCATTTT.